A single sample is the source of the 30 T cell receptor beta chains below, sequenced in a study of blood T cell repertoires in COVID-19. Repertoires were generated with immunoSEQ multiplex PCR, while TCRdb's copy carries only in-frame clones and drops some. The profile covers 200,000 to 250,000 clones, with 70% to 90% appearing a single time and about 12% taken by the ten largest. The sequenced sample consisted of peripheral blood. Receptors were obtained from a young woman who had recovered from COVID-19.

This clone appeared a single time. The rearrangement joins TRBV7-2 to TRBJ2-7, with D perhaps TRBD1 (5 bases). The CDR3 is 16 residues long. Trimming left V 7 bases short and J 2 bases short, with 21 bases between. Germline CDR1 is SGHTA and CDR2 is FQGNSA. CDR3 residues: CASTLDRGERAYEQYF. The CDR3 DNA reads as TGTGCCAGCACCCTAGACAGAGGCGAAAGGGCCTACGAGCAGTACTTC.

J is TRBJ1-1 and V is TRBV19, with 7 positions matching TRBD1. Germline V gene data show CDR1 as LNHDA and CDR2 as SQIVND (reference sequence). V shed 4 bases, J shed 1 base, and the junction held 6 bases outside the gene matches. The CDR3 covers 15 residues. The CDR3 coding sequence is TGTGCCAGTAGTACCTCAGGACAGGCGAACACTGAAGCTTTCTTT. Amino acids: CASSTSGQANTEAFF.

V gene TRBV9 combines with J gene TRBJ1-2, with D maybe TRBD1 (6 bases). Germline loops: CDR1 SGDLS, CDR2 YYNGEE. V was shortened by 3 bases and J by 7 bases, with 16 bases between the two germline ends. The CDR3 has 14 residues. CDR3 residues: CASSDSIRTVGYTF. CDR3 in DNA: TGTGCCAGCAGCGATAGCATCCGGACAGTTGGCTACACCTTC.

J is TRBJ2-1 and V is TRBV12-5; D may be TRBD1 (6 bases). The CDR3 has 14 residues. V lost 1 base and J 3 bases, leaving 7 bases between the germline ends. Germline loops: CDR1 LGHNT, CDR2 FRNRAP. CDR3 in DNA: TGTGCTAGTGGTTTGGGGACAGACTACAATGAGCAGTTCTTC. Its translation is CASGLGTDYNEQFF.

CDR3 bases: TGTGCCAGCAGCCCCCTCACCGGGGATGAAAAACTGTTTTTT. Encoded protein: CASSPLTGDEKLFF. The chain joins TRBV7-6 to TRBJ1-4; no clear D gene. This CDR3 has 14 residues. From germline, CDR1 is SGHVS and CDR2 FNYEAQ. Trimming removed 5 bases at V and 6 bases at J, with 13 bases between.

DNA of the CDR3: TGTGCCAGCACCCCCCAGAACAATGAGCAGTTCTTC. Protein product: CASTPQNNEQFF. The chain uses TRBV12-3 or TRBV12-4 and TRBJ2-1; D unclear. The CDR3 runs to 12 residues. Trimming took 7 bases from V and 5 from J, leaving 9 bases between them.

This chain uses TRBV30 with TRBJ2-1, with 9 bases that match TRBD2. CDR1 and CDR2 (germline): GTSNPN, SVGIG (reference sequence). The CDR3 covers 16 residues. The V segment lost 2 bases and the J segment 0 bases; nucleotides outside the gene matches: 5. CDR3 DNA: TGTGCCTGGAGTCCGGCGGGAGGGTCCTCCTACAATGAGCAGTTCTTC. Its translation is CAWSPAGGSSYNEQFF.

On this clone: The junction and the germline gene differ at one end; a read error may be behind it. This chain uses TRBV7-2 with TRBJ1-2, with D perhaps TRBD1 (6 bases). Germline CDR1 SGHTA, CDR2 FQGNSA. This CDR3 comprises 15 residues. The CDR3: CASSLVGTTNYGYTF. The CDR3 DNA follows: TGTGCCAGCAGCTTAGTAGGGACAACTAATTATGGCTACACCTTC.

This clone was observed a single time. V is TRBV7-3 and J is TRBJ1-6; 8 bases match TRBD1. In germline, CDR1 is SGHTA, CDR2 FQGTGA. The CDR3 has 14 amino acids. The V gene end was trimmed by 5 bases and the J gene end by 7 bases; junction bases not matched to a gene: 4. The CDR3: CASSRDRLNSPLHF. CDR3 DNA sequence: TGTGCCAGCAGCCGGGACAGGCTGAATTCACCCCTCCACTTT.

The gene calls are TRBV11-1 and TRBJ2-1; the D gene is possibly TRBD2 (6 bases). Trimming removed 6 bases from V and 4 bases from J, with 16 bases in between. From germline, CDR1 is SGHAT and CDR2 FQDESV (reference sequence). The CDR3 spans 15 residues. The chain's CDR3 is CASRKGASAYNEQFF. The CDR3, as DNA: TGTGCCAGCAGAAAAGGGGCTAGCGCTTACAATGAGCAGTTCTTC.

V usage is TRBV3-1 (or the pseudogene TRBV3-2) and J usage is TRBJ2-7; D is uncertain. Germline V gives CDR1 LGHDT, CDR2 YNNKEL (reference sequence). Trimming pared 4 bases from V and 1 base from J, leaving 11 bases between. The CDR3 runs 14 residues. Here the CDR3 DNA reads TGTGCCAGCAGCCCGTACACGAAATCCTACGAGCAGTACTTC. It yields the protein CASSPYTKSYEQYF.

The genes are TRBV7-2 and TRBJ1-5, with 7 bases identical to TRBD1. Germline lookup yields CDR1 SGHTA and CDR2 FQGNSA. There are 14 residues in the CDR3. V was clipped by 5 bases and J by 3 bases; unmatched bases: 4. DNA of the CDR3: TGTGCCAGCAGCGAACAGGGGTACAATCAGCCCCAGCATTTT. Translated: CASSEQGYNQPQHF.

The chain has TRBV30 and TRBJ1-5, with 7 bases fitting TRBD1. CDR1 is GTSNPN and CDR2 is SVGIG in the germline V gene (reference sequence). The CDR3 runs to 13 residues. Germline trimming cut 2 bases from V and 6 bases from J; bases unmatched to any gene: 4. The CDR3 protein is CAWSRTGTQPQHF. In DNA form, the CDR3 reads TGTGCCTGGAGTCGGACAGGCACTCAGCCCCAGCATTTT.

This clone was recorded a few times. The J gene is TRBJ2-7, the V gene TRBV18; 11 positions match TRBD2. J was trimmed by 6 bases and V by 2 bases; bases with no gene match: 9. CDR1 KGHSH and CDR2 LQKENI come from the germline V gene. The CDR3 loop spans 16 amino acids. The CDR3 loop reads CASSPRIAGGPTEQYF. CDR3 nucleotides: TGTGCCAGCTCACCAAGGATAGCGGGAGGGCCTACCGAGCAGTACTTC.

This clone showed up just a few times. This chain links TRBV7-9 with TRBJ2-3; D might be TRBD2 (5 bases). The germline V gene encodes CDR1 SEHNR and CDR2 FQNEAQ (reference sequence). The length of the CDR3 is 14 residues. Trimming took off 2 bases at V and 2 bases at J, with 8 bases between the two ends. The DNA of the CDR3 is TGTGCCAGCAGCTTACCGGGAAACACAGATACGCAGTATTTT. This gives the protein CASSLPGNTDTQYF. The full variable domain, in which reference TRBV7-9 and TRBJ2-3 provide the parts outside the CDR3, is DTGVSQNPRHKITKRGQNVTFRCDPISEHNRLYWYRQTLGQGPEFLTYFQNEAQLEKSRLLSDRFSAERPKGSFSTLEIQRTEQGDSAMYLCASSLPGNTDTQYFGPGTRLTVL.

The CDR3 protein is CASSPQTGNYEQYF. As DNA, the CDR3 is TGTGCCAGCAGTCCGCAGACAGGGAACTACGAGCAGTACTTC. This chain links TRBV6-5 with TRBJ2-7, with 7 bases that match TRBD1. The CDR3 has 14 amino acids. J lost 3 bases, V lost 5 bases, and 7 bases had no gene match. The germline CDR1 and CDR2 sequences are MNHEY and SVGAGI.

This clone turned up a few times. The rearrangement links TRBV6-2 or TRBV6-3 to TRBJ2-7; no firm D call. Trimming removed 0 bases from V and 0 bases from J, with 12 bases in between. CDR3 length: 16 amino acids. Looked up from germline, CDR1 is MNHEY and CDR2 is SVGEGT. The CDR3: CASSYSIRSVSYEQYF. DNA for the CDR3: TGTGCCAGCAGTTACTCTATTAGATCGGTCTCCTACGAGCAGTACTTC.

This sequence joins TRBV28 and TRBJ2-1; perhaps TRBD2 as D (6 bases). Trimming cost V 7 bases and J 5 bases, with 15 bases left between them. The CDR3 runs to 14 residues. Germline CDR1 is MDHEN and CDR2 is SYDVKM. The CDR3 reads CASNYIGLHNEQFF. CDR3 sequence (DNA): TGTGCCAGCAATTACATTGGACTACACAATGAGCAGTTCTTC.

As DNA, the CDR3 is TGTGCCAGTAGTCGCTTGGACAGGTGGGGCACAGATACGCAGTATTTT. It yields the protein CASSRLDRWGTDTQYF. The V and J genes are TRBV19 and TRBJ2-3; 7 positions agree with TRBD1. V lost 5 bases, J lost 1 base, and 9 bases stayed unmatched. The CDR3 length is 16 residues. Germline V CDR1 and CDR2: LNHDA, SQIVND (reference sequence).

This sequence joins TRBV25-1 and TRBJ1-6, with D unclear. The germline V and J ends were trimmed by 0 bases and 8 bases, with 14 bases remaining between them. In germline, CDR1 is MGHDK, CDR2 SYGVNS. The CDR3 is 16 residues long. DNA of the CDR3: TGTGCCAGCAGTGAATATACCGGAGAAGGTCATTCACCCCTCCACTTT. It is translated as CASSEYTGEGHSPLHF.

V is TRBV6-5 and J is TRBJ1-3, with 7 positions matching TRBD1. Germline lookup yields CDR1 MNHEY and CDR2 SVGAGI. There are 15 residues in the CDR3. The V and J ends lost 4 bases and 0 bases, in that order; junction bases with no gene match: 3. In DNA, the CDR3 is TGTGCCAGCAGTTTCTCAGGGGGCTCTGGAAACACCATATATTTT. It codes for CASSFSGGSGNTIYF.

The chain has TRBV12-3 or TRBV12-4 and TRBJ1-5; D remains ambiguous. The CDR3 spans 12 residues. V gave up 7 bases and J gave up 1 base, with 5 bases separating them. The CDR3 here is CASMRSNQPQHF. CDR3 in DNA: TGTGCCAGCATGAGGAGCAATCAGCCCCAGCATTTT.

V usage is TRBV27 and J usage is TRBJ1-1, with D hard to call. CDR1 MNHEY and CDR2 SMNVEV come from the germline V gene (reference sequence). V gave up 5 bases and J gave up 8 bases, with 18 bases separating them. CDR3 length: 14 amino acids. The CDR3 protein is CASSSSRVGGEAFF. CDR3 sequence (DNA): TGTGCCAGCAGTAGTTCAAGGGTCGGCGGGGAAGCTTTCTTT.

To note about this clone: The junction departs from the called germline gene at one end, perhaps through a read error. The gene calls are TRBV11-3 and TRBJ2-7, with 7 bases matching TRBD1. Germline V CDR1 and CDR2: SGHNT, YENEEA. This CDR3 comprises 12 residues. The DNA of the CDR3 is TGTGCCAGCAGCAAGACCTCGACAGGGCAGGACTTC. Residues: CASSKTSTGQDF.

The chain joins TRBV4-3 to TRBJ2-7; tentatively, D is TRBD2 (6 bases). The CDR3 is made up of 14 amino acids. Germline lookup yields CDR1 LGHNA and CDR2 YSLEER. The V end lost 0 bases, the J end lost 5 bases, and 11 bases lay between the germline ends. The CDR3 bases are TGCGCCAGCAGCCAAGATGGGACTGGGGACGAGCAGTACTTC. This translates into CASSQDGTGDEQYF.

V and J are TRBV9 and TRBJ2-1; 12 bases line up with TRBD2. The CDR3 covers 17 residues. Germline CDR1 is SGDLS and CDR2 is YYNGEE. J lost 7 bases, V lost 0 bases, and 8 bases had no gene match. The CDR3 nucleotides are TGTGCCAGCAGCGTAGGACTAGCGGGAGAAATTAGGAATGAGCAGTTCTTC. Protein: CASSVGLAGEIRNEQFF.

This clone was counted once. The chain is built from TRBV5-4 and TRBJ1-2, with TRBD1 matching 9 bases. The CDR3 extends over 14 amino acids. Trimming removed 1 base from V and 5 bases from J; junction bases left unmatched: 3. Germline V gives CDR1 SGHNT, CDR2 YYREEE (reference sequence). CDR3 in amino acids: CASSLLGQGYGYTF. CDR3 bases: TGTGCCAGCAGCTTGCTGGGACAGGGATATGGCTACACCTTC.

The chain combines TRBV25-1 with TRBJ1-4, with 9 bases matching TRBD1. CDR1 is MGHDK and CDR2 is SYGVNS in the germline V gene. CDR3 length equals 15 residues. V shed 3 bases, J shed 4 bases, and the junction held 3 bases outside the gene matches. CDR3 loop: CASSDPGQGNEKLFF. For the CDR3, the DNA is TGTGCCAGCAGTGACCCGGGACAGGGTAATGAAAAACTGTTTTTT.

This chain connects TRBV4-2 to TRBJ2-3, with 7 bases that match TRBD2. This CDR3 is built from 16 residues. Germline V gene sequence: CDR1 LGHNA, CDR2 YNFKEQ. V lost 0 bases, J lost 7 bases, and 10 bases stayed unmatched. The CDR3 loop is CASSQDFSLAANTQYF. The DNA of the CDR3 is TGTGCCAGCAGCCAAGACTTTAGTCTAGCGGCCAATACGCAGTATTTT.

This chain's CDR3 is CASSIVGGTEAFF. The CDR3 DNA sequence: TGTGCCAGTAGTATAGTTGGGGGGACTGAAGCTTTCTTT. The chain uses TRBV19 and TRBJ1-1; the D gene is possibly TRBD1 (5 bases). Germline V CDR1 and CDR2: LNHDA, SQIVND (reference sequence). The V end lost 1 base, the J end lost 5 bases, and 8 bases lay between the germline ends. The CDR3 covers 13 residues.